The 23 T cell receptor beta chains in this list originate from one sample, sequenced in a study of T-cell reconstitution after alpha-beta-depleted transplantation in children (dated by TCRdb to about 2016). The treatment or condition label, as the study defines it: allogeneic hematopoietic cell transplantation with graft depleted of TCRalphabeta T cells and CD19 B cells. The library was produced with PCR. Sequencing instrument: Illumina HiSeq 2500. TCR library preparation used molecular barcoding, with unique molecular identifiers applied to normalize quantification of the TCRbeta repertoire. TCRdb's own reprocessing of the public reads used fastp at Q25 and MiXCR and kept productive beta chains. Rows matching on CDR3 protein sequence are summarized as one entry with the most common DNA and genes. Within this sample are just over 950,000 distinct CDR3 sequences, with about 29% of them counted one time only. Roughly 27% of the sample goes to the ten largest clones.

Sequencing was performed on PBMCs, mostly from graft donor cells, taken 360 days after TCRalphabeta/CD19-depleted stem cell transplant. These TCRs come from a boy under three years old who had a stem cell transplant for SCID, so the T cells may come from the graft donor.

The chain recombines TRBV29-1 with TRBJ2-1; D is perhaps TRBD2 (5 bases). V gave up 7 bases and J gave up 7 bases, with 14 bases separating them. CDR3 size: 12 residues. CDR1 SQVTM and CDR2 ANQGSEA come from the germline V gene. The CDR3 sequence: CSASLLANEQFF. The CDR3 region has the DNA TGCAGCGCATCCCTTCTAGCAAATGAGCAGTTCTTC.

The chain joins TRBV5-1 to TRBJ2-2; D gene unclear. The CDR3 covers 13 residues. Trimming removed 2 bases at V and 5 bases at J, with 7 bases between. CDR1 and CDR2 from the germline V gene are SGHRS and YFSETQ. The CDR3 DNA reads as TGCGCCAGCAGCTTACTGGAAACCGGGGAGCTGTTTTTT. Its protein is CASSLLETGELFF.

This clonotype has just one count. The V call is TRBV10-3, the J call TRBJ2-1; D is ambiguous. The germline V gene encodes CDR1 ENHRY and CDR2 SYGVKD. The CDR3 sequence is 12 residues long. The V and J ends lost 0 bases and 10 bases respectively, with 7 bases between them. The CDR3 DNA follows: TGTGCCATCAGTGAGTCTCTCAGGGAGCAGTTCTTC. This encodes CAISESLREQFF.

There are a few counts of this clonotype. This chain joins TRBV30 and TRBJ2-1; D gene uncertain. Trimming stripped 3 bases from V and 13 bases from J, with 13 bases between. CDR1 and CDR2 from the germline V gene are GTSNPN and SVGIG (reference sequence). The CDR3 covers 11 residues. This chain's CDR3 is CAWRNSRTQFF. DNA of the CDR3: TGTGCCTGGAGGAACAGCCGAACCCAGTTCTTC.

This clonotype came up once. The chain recombines TRBV20-1 with TRBJ2-3, with a weak D call TRBD2 (7 bases). Germline V gene lookup returns CDR1 DFQATT and CDR2 SNEGSKA (reference sequence). The CDR3 spans 16 residues. The V and J ends lost 6 bases and 0 bases respectively, with 19 bases between them. DNA of the CDR3: TGCAGTGCCTCAACCCACGGGGGGCCGAGCACAGATACGCAGTATTTT. Translated: CSASTHGGPSTDTQYF.

This clonotype was found a few times. V usage is TRBV5-5 and J usage is TRBJ1-2; tentative D call: TRBD1 (5 bases). CDR1 SGHKS and CDR2 YYEKEE come from the germline V gene (reference sequence). This CDR3 is built from 13 residues. Trimming removed 4 bases at V and 2 bases at J, with 9 bases between. The DNA of the CDR3 is TGTGCCAGCAGCGTCGGGGACAACTATGGCTACACCTTC. Its translation is CASSVGDNYGYTF.

The sample holds many counts of this clonotype. The chain employs TRBV25-1 and TRBJ2-7; tentatively, D is TRBD1 (6 bases). Trimming pared 2 bases from V and 2 bases from J, leaving 10 bases between. Germline values: CDR1 MGHDK, CDR2 SYGVNS. CDR3 size: 14 residues. Written as DNA, the CDR3 is TGTGCCAGCAGTGAAGCCACAGGGACCTACGAGCAGTACTTC. Translated: CASSEATGTYEQYF.

This chain links TRBV6-1 with TRBJ1-4, with 7 bases that match TRBD1. Trimming removed 7 bases from V and 7 bases from J; junction bases left unmatched: 9. This CDR3 has 14 residues. CDR1 and CDR2 from the germline V gene are MNHNS and SASEGT. The CDR3 spells CASNRGGAGEKLFF. The CDR3 DNA reads TGTGCCAGCAATCGAGGGGGCGCAGGTGAAAAACTGTTTTTT.

The chain carries TRBV7-2 and TRBJ1-1; TRBD1 aligns across 9 bases. The CDR3 covers 14 residues. CDR1 SGHTA and CDR2 FQGNSA come from the germline V gene. Trimming took 4 bases from V and 5 from J; bases not matched to a gene: 5. The CDR3 loop reads CASSSRTGATEAFF. CDR3 coding DNA: TGTGCCAGCAGCTCAAGGACAGGGGCGACTGAAGCTTTCTTT.

This clonotype was found a few times. V gene TRBV10-3 combines with J gene TRBJ2-3, with TRBD2 matching over 7 bases. Germline V gene sequence: CDR1 ENHRY, CDR2 SYGVKD. There are 16 residues in the CDR3. V was pared by 4 bases and J by 2 bases, with 9 bases of the junction left unmatched. The CDR3 sequence: CAISVAGAYPTDTQYF. CDR3 bases: TGTGCCATCAGTGTGGCGGGAGCCTACCCCACAGATACGCAGTATTTT.

V and J are TRBV7-9 and TRBJ2-7; a possible D gene is TRBD1 (5 bases). The V gene's germline CDR1 is SEHNR and CDR2 FQNEAQ (reference sequence). Trimming left V 0 bases short and J 2 bases short, with 11 bases between. The CDR3 is 15 residues long. The CDR3 DNA sequence: TGTGCCAGCAGCTTAGCGAAAGGGGCCCCCTACGAGCAGTACTTC. It encodes CASSLAKGAPYEQYF.

The J gene is TRBJ2-1, the V gene TRBV12-3 or TRBV12-4; no reliable D call. Trimming removed 3 bases at V and 12 bases at J, with 18 bases between. The CDR3 is 14 residues long. This CDR3 is CASSLSPIGQRQFF. CDR3 in DNA: TGTGCCAGCAGTTTGTCTCCCATAGGGCAGAGGCAGTTCTTC.

The V and J genes are TRBV5-1 and TRBJ2-7; a weak D match, TRBD2 (6 bases). The CDR3 totals 16 residues. Germline CDR1 and CDR2: SGHRS and YFSETQ. V lost 0 bases and J 2 bases, leaving 15 bases between the germline ends. CDR3 DNA: TGCGCCAGCAGCTTGGCCGGCGGGAAAAGACCCTACGAGCAGTACTTC. Protein sequence: CASSLAGGKRPYEQYF.

This clonotype came up a few times. This chain joins TRBV12-3 or TRBV12-4 and TRBJ2-6; TRBD1 matches at 7 bases. The CDR3 runs 16 residues. V was clipped by 6 bases and J by 0 bases; unmatched bases: 5. CDR3 nucleotides: TGTGCCAGCAGCTCCGGGACAGTCTCTGGGGCCAACGTCCTGACTTTC. Translated: CASSSGTVSGANVLTF.

This clonotype was observed a single time. J is TRBJ2-1 and V is TRBV7-8, with 7 bases lining up with TRBD1. The germline V gene has CDR1 SGHVS and CDR2 FQNEAQ. The length of the CDR3 is 16 residues. Trimming took 6 bases from V and 0 from J; bases not matched to a gene: 8. The CDR3 DNA is TGTGCCAGCAGTCCCCACAGGGGCTTCTCCTACAATGAGCAGTTCTTC. It is translated as CASSPHRGFSYNEQFF.

This clonotype appeared a few times. The rearrangement uses TRBV12-3 or TRBV12-4 and TRBJ1-1; D call uncertain. This CDR3 is 15 amino acids long. V was pared by 3 bases and J by 4 bases, with 15 bases between. The CDR3 coding sequence is TGTGCCAGCAGTTTGGGGAGGGTGTCGGGCACTGAAGCTTTCTTT. Amino acid sequence: CASSLGRVSGTEAFF.

This clonotype was seen only a few times. The chain uses TRBV4-2 and TRBJ2-5; the match to TRBD2 covers 11 bases. Germline lookup yields CDR1 LGHNA and CDR2 YNFKEQ. The CDR3 has 18 amino acids. With V trimmed by 4 bases and J by 3 bases, 13 bases remained unmatched. The CDR3 DNA follows: TGTGCCAGCAGCCCCAGCGGGGCTAGCGGGGGGCGAGAAGAGACCCAGTACTTC. Amino acids: CASSPSGASGGREETQYF.

This chain connects TRBV11-1 to TRBJ2-1; D possibly corresponds to TRBD1 (6 bases). Germline CDR1 and CDR2: SGHAT and FQDESV (reference sequence). Trimming cost V 1 base and J 2 bases, with 9 bases left between them. The CDR3 length is 15 residues. This chain's CDR3 is CASSLDRATYNEQFF. CDR3 DNA: TGTGCCAGCAGCTTAGACAGGGCTACCTACAATGAGCAGTTCTTC.

Only a few counts were recorded for this clonotype. The chain combines TRBV4-1 with TRBJ2-7; TRBD1 matches at 10 bases. Germline V gene data show CDR1 as MGHRA and CDR2 as YSYEKL. The length of the CDR3 is 16 residues. After removal of 4 bases from V and 3 bases from J, the junction contained 9 bases not matched to a gene. The CDR3 DNA sequence: TGCGCCAGCAGCCCGAGGACAGGGGGTCCGCTCTACGAGCAGTACTTC. Residues: CASSPRTGGPLYEQYF.

The V and J genes are TRBV28 and TRBJ2-5, with TRBD1 identical over 7 bases. The J segment lost 0 bases and the V segment lost 5 bases, leaving 9 bases of the junction unmatched. From germline, CDR1 is MDHEN and CDR2 SYDVKM. The CDR3 covers 16 residues. Written as DNA, the CDR3 is TGTGCCAGCAGTCACGCTGACAGGGCGTACCAAGAGACCCAGTACTTC. Translated: CASSHADRAYQETQYF.

This clonotype was seen a few times. J is TRBJ2-3 and V is TRBV5-1, with D tentatively TRBD2 (5 bases). The V end lost 0 bases, the J end lost 7 bases, and 12 bases lay between the germline ends. Germline V gene data show CDR1 as SGHRS and CDR2 as YFSETQ. The CDR3 runs 14 residues. The CDR3 sequence is CASSLVPGKNTQYF. CDR3 nucleotide sequence: TGCGCCAGCAGCTTGGTACCGGGGAAGAATACGCAGTATTTT.

This clonotype was recorded once. The chain has TRBV28 and TRBJ2-2; 8 bases match TRBD1. In germline, CDR1 is MDHEN, CDR2 SYDVKM. Losses at the gene ends were 4 bases for V and 4 bases for J; bases not matched to a gene: 8. This CDR3 has 16 residues. The CDR3 sequence is CASSSTRDRPTGELFF. The CDR3 DNA reads as TGTGCCAGCAGTTCCACCCGGGACAGGCCCACCGGGGAGCTGTTTTTT. The complete variable domain, with remaining parts taken from reference TRBV28 and TRBJ2-2, reads DVKVTQSSRYLVKRTGEKVFLECVQDMDHENMFWYRQDPGLGLRLIYFSYDVKMKEKGDIPEGYSVSREKKERFSLILESASTNQTSMYLCASSSTRDRPTGELFFGEGSRLTVL.

In the case of this clonotype: The junction and the germline gene differ at one end; a read error may be behind it. The rearrangement links TRBV7-3 to TRBJ2-6; tentatively, D is TRBD1 (6 bases). The germline gives CDR1 SGHTA, CDR2 FQGTGA. The CDR3 is 19 residues long. CDR3 region: CTSSSTSGPPGVGANVLTF. The CDR3, as DNA: TGTACCAGCAGTTCCACCTCTGGCCCCCCAGGGGTAGGGGCCAACGTCCTGACTTTC.